The clone carrying this T cell receptor (beta chain) was counted many times. Its antigen is unidentified. This entry is derived from a study of T cells in Graves' hyperthyroidism and ophthalmopathy. Broader study findings: Peripheral blood also featured most of the thyroid clonotypes expanded above 0.001.

RNA transcripts gave rise to amplified TCR beta CDR3 regions. Primed by the HTBI set, a first-round RT-PCR was run on the TCR CDR3. One entry per CDR3 protein, called by TCRdb with MiXCR from the multiplex PCR reads. The table records some 460,000 distinct CDR3 sequences, about a sixth of them present only once. Germline CDR1 is MDHEN and CDR2 is SYDVKM. Trimming shortened V by 6 bases and J by 3 bases, and 9 bases separated the two germline ends. The CDR3 runs 12 residues. Researchers defined stable Graves' hyperthyroidism as no ophthalmopathy progression within 18 months. Patients were aged 18 to 65, had disease duration under 2 months, and had newly diagnosed hyperthyroidism. Diagnoses used clinical symptoms, serum thyroxine and TRAb, thyroid ultrasound and orbital computed tomography.

This clonotype was sampled from a young woman with Graves' hyperthyroidism. This chain connects TRBV28 to TRBJ2-7; tentative D call: TRBD1 (6 bases). Material for sequencing was blood. CDR3 in amino acids: CASSIQGYEQYF. Written as DNA, the CDR3 is TGTGCCAGCAGCATACAGGGCTACGAGCAGTACTTC.